The clone carrying this TCR beta chain was detected a few times. Sequencing was performed with immunoSEQ multiplex PCR; in TCRdb, only in-frame clones are kept and a portion is missing. Among some 80,000 clones listed, about 84% were seen once. This specimen belongs to a study of OX40 agonist ivuxolimab in advanced cancers. The sequence derives from an adult with an advanced solid tumor such as melanoma, head and neck, liver or kidney cancer. Sequenced material: CD4+ or CD8+ T cells sorted from blood, taken in a trial of the OX40 agonist ivuxolimab.

DNA for the CDR3: TGTGCCAGCAGCCAAGGCGCTCGGGAGAATGAGCAGTTCTTC. Translating gives CASSQGARENEQFF. This chain connects TRBV4-2 to TRBJ2-1; D is perhaps TRBD2 (6 bases). Trimming removed 1 base at V and 7 bases at J, with 11 bases between. CDR3 length: 14 residues. Germline V gene lookup returns CDR1 LGHNA and CDR2 YNFKEQ.